This T cell receptor (beta chain) comes out of a study of response to subunit inactivated influenza vaccine. Study observations and caveats: Researchers suggested that each seasonal influenza vaccination recruits few new T cells.

TCRdb ran MiXCR on the RT-PCR reads and lists one entry per CDR3 protein. The repertoire holds a few hundred thousand distinct CDR3 sequences, with 13% to 15% as singletons. On this clonotype: No antigen is known for it.

V lost 7 bases and J lost 1; bases outside the gene matches: 3. The CDR3 has 13 residues. Germline assignment: CDR1 SGHRS and CDR2 YFSETQ. The starting material was PBMCs from blood, obtained about 12 days after vaccination. This receptor was identified in a man aged 50 to 59 who received an inactivated influenza vaccine. The rearrangement uses TRBV5-1 and TRBJ1-1; 8 nucleotides line up with TRBD1. In DNA form, the CDR3 reads TGCGCCAGCGGCGGACAGGGGAACACTGAAGCTTTCTTT. Translation: CASGGQGNTEAFF. The whole variable domain, filled in from reference TRBV5-1 and TRBJ1-1, reads KAGVTQTPRYLIKTRGQQVTLSCSPISGHRSVSWYQQTPGQGLQFLFEYFSETQRNKGNFPGRFSGRQFSNSRSEMNVSTLELGDSALYLCASGGQGNTEAFFGQGTRLTVV.